Each of the 3 T cell receptor beta chains below was sequenced from the same sample in a study of post-analysis software for immune sequencing data. Overall study findings and caveats: In patients, TRBV5-6, TRBV5-1 and TRBV20-1 belonged to about five TRBV segments found more frequently than in controls.

Unique molecular identifiers were carried by the TCR beta cDNA libraries. TCRdb reanalysed the PCR reads using MiXCR and keeps one entry per CDR3 protein. The table records hundreds of thousands of distinct CDR3 sequences, under 70% of them present only once. Antigens for these TCRs are unknown. Sequencing was done on a sample of blood. The receptor set was obtained from a girl between 5 and 17 years old with multiple sclerosis.

This clonotype was recorded a few times. This chain links TRBV12-3 or TRBV12-4 with TRBJ2-5; no definite D call. V was pared by 1 base and J by 1 base, with 16 bases between. The CDR3 covers 17 residues. The CDR3 is CASSLGRSVAVQETQYF. The CDR3 coding sequence is TGTGCCAGCAGTTTAGGTAGGAGTGTAGCCGTCCAAGAGACCCAGTACTTC.

The rearrangement joins TRBV7-9 to TRBJ2-7; TRBD1 matches 8 bases. This CDR3 has 14 amino acids. Germline trimming cut 4 bases from V and 7 bases from J; bases unmatched to any gene: 9. The germline V gene has CDR1 SEHNR and CDR2 FQNEAQ (reference sequence). The CDR3 reads CASSYRDRMREQYF. For the CDR3, the DNA is TGTGCCAGCAGCTACCGGGACAGGATGCGAGAGCAGTACTTC.

This clonotype was detected a few times. V is TRBV7-9 and J is TRBJ2-5; D call uncertain. Germline-derived CDR1 and CDR2 are SEHNR and FQNEAQ (reference sequence). Trimming removed 7 bases from V and 0 bases from J, with 24 bases in between. The CDR3 is made up of 18 amino acids. The CDR3 bases are TGTGCCAGCACCTCCGCGGTGGCAGGTCCGCTGTACCAAGAGACCCAGTACTTC. Its protein product is CASTSAVAGPLYQETQYF.